The rows below give T cell receptor beta chains drawn from one sample of a study of technical replicates of blood from a few donors. Repertoires were generated with immunoSEQ multiplex PCR, while TCRdb's copy carries only in-frame clones and drops some. Of 50,000 to 65,000 clones detected, 90% to 95% appear once; the ten largest clones hold about 4.6%. Source material: PBMCs. The receptors here all came from a human donor in good health. Some clones in this sample may be carry-over from other donors' samples. Each CDR3 is given with its conserved first and last residue. The D gene is left open where the match is weak. A row's size may be missing; if present it is once, few, many or a size class.

TRBV12-5	few	TRBD2	TRBJ2-5	CASGPGLAEGETQYF	TGTGCTAGTGGTCCGGGACTAGCGGAGGGAGAGACCCAGTACTTC
TRBV7-2	NA	TRBD2	TRBJ2-1	CASSKRRETSYNEQFF	TGTGCCAGCAGCAAGCGGCGGGAGACATCCTACAATGAGCAGTTCTTC
TRBV7-2	NA	TRBD2	TRBJ2-3	CASSRAEAGPADTQYF	TGTGCCAGCAGCCGAGCGGAAGCGGGGCCCGCAGATACGCAGTATTTT
TRBV7-7	once	TRBD2	TRBJ2-5	CASSQLSGGAGETQYF	TGTGCCAGCAGCCAACTTAGCGGGGGGGCCGGGGAGACCCAGTACTTC
TRBV7-3	NA	TRBD2	TRBJ2-1	CASSHPQSGSSYNEQFF	TGTGCCAGCAGCCACCCCCAAAGCGGGAGCTCCTACAATGAGCAGTTCTTC
TRBV7-2	NA	NA	TRBJ1-1	CASSLSRQANEAFF	TGTGCCAGCAGCTTATCTCGCCAGGCCAATGAAGCTTTCTTT
TRBV6-1	NA	TRBD2	TRBJ2-1	CASSELAGRGNEQFF	TGTGCCAGCAGTGAATTGGCGGGGAGGGGTAATGAGCAGTTCTTC
TRBV25-1	NA	TRBD2	TRBJ2-5	CASRGVGGRLSGETQYF	TGTGCCAGCAGGGGGGTTGGCGGGAGATTATCGGGAGAGACCCAGTACTTC
TRBV7-2	NA	TRBD2	TRBJ2-5	CASSPLGGRETQYF	TGTGCCAGCAGCCCTCTGGGAGGGAGGGAGACCCAGTACTTC
TRBV21-1	NA	NA	TRBJ2-3	CASSKNKRTDTQYF	TGTGCCAGCAGCAAAAATAAGAGAACCGATACGCAGTATTTT
TRBV7-9	few	TRBD1	TRBJ1-2	CASRGQGLATNYGYTF	TGTGCCAGCAGGGGACAGGGCCTAGCGACTAACTATGGCTACACCTTC
TRBV6-5	NA	NA	TRBJ1-2	CASKPGDGFYGYTF	TGTGCCAGCAAGCCAGGGGACGGGTTCTATGGCTACACCTTC
TRBV5-4	once	NA	TRBJ1-5	CASSIDGGNQPQHF	TGTGCCAGCAGCATTGACGGAGGCAATCAGCCCCAGCATTTT
TRBV4-3	NA	TRBD2	TRBJ2-1	CASSQGLAGGPEFF	TGCGCCAGCAGCCAAGGGTTAGCGGGAGGGCCGGAGTTCTTC
TRBV15	NA	TRBD1	TRBJ1-1	CATRDRAILGNTEAFF	TGTGCCACGAGGGACAGAGCCATCCTGGGGAACACTGAAGCTTTCTTT
TRBV7-5	few	NA	TRBJ2-3	CVRSDKGARDTQYF	TGTGTCAGAAGCGATAAGGGGGCGAGAGATACGCAGTATTTT
TRBV5-4	NA	TRBD2	TRBJ2-1	CASSLDTSGSTEQFF	TGTGCCAGCAGCTTGGATACTAGCGGGAGTACTGAGCAGTTCTTC
TRBV5-6	NA	NA	TRBJ2-1	CASSLADNEQFF	TGTGCCAGCAGCTTAGCGGACAATGAGCAGTTCTTC
TRBV29-1	NA	NA	TRBJ2-7	CSAARSLPQYEQYF	TGCAGCGCGGCGAGGTCCCTCCCCCAATACGAGCAGTACTTC
TRBV7-8	NA	NA	TRBJ1-2	CASSLEPGAFGFGYTF	TGTGCCAGCAGCTTAGAACCAGGTGCCTTTGGTTTTGGCTACACCTTC
TRBV6-1	once	TRBD1	TRBJ1-6	CASTKDREGNSPLHF	TGTGCCAGCACCAAGGACAGGGAGGGTAATTCACCCCTCCACTTT
TRBV5-1	NA	NA	TRBJ2-3	CASSWGTYRTDTQYF	TGCGCCAGCAGCTGGGGGACATATCGGACAGATACGCAGTATTTT
TRBV19	NA	NA	TRBJ1-1	CASSPRGRGTEAFF	TGTGCCAGTAGTCCGAGGGGGAGGGGCACTGAAGCTTTCTTT
TRBV18	NA	TRBD1	TRBJ1-2	CASSPARGNYGYTF	TGTGCCAGCTCACCGGCCAGGGGGAACTATGGCTACACCTTC
TRBV7-2	once	NA	TRBJ2-4	CASSLGRQAKNIQYF	TGTGCCAGCAGCTTAGGGCGACAAGCCAAAAACATTCAGTACTTC
TRBV4-2	few	NA	TRBJ2-3	CASSQEAIRGSDTQYF	TGTGCCAGCAGCCAAGAGGCGATAAGGGGCTCAGATACGCAGTATTTT
TRBV19	NA	TRBD1	TRBJ2-5	CARGQGTGETQYF	TGTGCCAGGGGACAGGGGACTGGCGAGACCCAGTACTTC
TRBV30	NA	NA	TRBJ1-6	CAWTKSGGSYNSPLHF	TGTGCCTGGACGAAATCCGGGGGCTCCTATAATTCACCCCTCCACTTT
TRBV5-4	once	NA	TRBJ2-3	CASSLGLAGTDTQYF	TGTGCCAGCAGCCTTGGACTGGCGGGGACAGATACGCAGTATTTT
TRBV10-3	NA	NA	TRBJ2-2	CAISELTNTNTGELFF	TGTGCCATCAGTGAACTAACCAATACGAACACCGGGGAGCTGTTTTTT
TRBV5-1	NA	TRBD2	TRBJ2-7	CASGLAGSDYEQYF	TGCGCCAGCGGTCTAGCGGGGAGTGATTACGAGCAGTACTTC
TRBV4-3	NA	NA	TRBJ2-7	CASSQDRGGANYEQYF	TGCGCCAGCAGCCAAGATCGGGGCGGGGCCAATTACGAGCAGTACTTC
TRBV18	NA	TRBD1	TRBJ1-6	CASSRGQGRGSYNSPLHF	TGTGCCAGCTCACGGGGACAGGGCCGGGGCTCCTATAATTCACCCCTCCACTTT
TRBV27	NA	NA	TRBJ1-2	CASSLQRNYGYTF	TGTGCCAGCAGTCTCCAGAGGAACTATGGCTACACCTTC
TRBV18	NA	TRBD1	TRBJ2-1	CASSLESGTGLGQFF	TGTGCCAGCTCACTAGAATCCGGGACAGGCCTTGGGCAGTTCTTC
TRBV10-3	NA	NA	TRBJ2-7	CAISEMRDLYEQYF	TGTGCCATCAGCGAGATGCGGGACCTATACGAGCAGTACTTC
TRBV27	once	NA	TRBJ2-2	CASSSTSAGELFF	TGTGCCAGCAGCTCAACGAGCGCCGGGGAGCTGTTTTTT
TRBV10-3	NA	TRBD1	TRBJ2-5	CAISVGQGHETQYF	TGTGCCATCAGTGTGGGACAGGGGCACGAGACCCAGTACTTC
TRBV6-6	few	NA	TRBJ2-3	CASRTGPREYF	TGTGCCAGCAGGACCGGGCCCAGGGAGTATTTT
TRBV5-1	NA	NA	TRBJ1-2	CASSLVSQSRLDGYTF	TGCGCCAGCAGCTTGGTCTCCCAGTCTCGCTTGGATGGCTACACCTTC
TRBV29-1	NA	TRBD1	TRBJ2-7	CSVEEGTVNEQYF	TGCAGCGTTGAAGAGGGGACAGTTAACGAGCAGTACTTC
TRBV19	NA	TRBD2	TRBJ2-3	CASSIPLARTDTQYF	TGTGCCAGTAGTATACCACTAGCGCGCACAGATACGCAGTATTTT